The 24 T cell receptor beta chains in this list originate from one sample, sequenced in a study of T cell changes during pregnancy in multiple sclerosis. Here immunoSEQ multiplex PCR was the method, and the copy in TCRdb shows in-frame clones only, minus some. This sample has about 70,000 clones, with nearly 95% found just once. The source was CD4+ T cells from peripheral blood mononuclear cells, collected after pregnancy. These receptors were taken from a female donor with multiple sclerosis, enrolled in a pregnancy study.

V and J are TRBV4-1 and TRBJ2-7; TRBD2 matches 10 bases. Per germline, CDR1 MGHRA and CDR2 YSYEKL. There are 16 residues in the CDR3. With V trimmed by 6 bases and J by 5 bases, 13 bases remained unmatched. Here the CDR3 DNA reads TGCGCCAGCAGTCGTAGCGGGACTAGCGTTGCTCACGAGCAGTACTTC. It translates to CASSRSGTSVAHEQYF.

The V gene is TRBV5-4, the J gene TRBJ2-1, with TRBD2 identical over 12 bases. Germline V gene data show CDR1 as SGHNT and CDR2 as YYREEE (reference sequence). This CDR3 is built from 15 residues. Trimming cost V 5 bases and J 6 bases; bases outside gene matches: 6. CDR3 protein: CASSFRTSGVNEQFF. For the CDR3, the DNA is TGTGCCAGCAGTTTTCGGACTAGCGGGGTCAATGAGCAGTTCTTC.

The gene calls are TRBV7-9 and TRBJ2-1; 7 nucleotides line up with TRBD1. From germline, CDR1 is SEHNR and CDR2 FQNEAQ (reference sequence). Trimming at V came to 5 bases and at J to 8 bases, leaving 12 bases not matched to a gene. This CDR3 region has 15 residues. The DNA of the CDR3 is TGTGCCAGCAGCCGCCGGACAGGTCTAGTGCATGAGCAGTTCTTC. It encodes CASSRRTGLVHEQFF.

In DNA form, the CDR3 reads TGTGCCAGCAGTGGAGGGGGGTGGACAGGGTTGAGGAACACTGAAGCTTTCTTT. Translation gives CASSGGGWTGLRNTEAFF. This chain connects TRBV6-1 to TRBJ1-1, with 8 bases lining up with TRBD1. Trimming at V came to 4 bases and at J to 1 base, leaving 14 bases not matched to a gene. This CDR3 has 18 residues. The V gene's germline CDR1 is MNHNS and CDR2 SASEGT.

The V gene is TRBV10-3, the J gene TRBJ2-7, with 8 nucleotides matching TRBD1. V lost 3 bases and J lost 2; bases outside the gene matches: 18. This CDR3 contains 19 residues. CDR1 ENHRY and CDR2 SYGVKD come from the germline V gene. The CDR3 DNA reads TGTGCCATCAGTGATTTGGTCTCAGGGGGCGAAACCCCGGCCTACGAGCAGTACTTC. Its translation: CAISDLVSGGETPAYEQYF.

J is TRBJ2-1 and V is TRBV6-6; 8 bases agree with TRBD1. CDR3 size: 13 residues. Germline loops: CDR1 MNHNY, CDR2 SVGAGI (reference sequence). J gave up 5 bases and V 6 bases, and 3 bases lay outside the gene matches. The CDR3 here is CASRQGVDNEQFF. The CDR3 coding sequence is TGTGCCAGCAGACAGGGGGTTGACAATGAGCAGTTCTTC.

V usage is TRBV6-5 and J usage is TRBJ1-1; the match to TRBD1 covers 7 bases. CDR1 is MNHEY and CDR2 is SVGAGI in the germline V gene. The CDR3 is made up of 15 amino acids. V gave up 0 bases and J gave up 4 bases; unmatched junction bases: 5. The CDR3 nucleotides are TGTGCCAGCAGTTACTCGAGGACAGGCGTCACTGAAGCTTTCTTT. It codes for CASSYSRTGVTEAFF.

The genes are TRBV7-3 and TRBJ2-1; 7 nucleotides align to TRBD2. CDR1 is SGHTA and CDR2 is FQGTGA in the germline V gene. V lost 2 bases to trimming and J lost 8 bases; unmatched junction nucleotides: 6. The CDR3 spans 14 residues. CDR3 sequence reads: CASSLGGRVDEQFF. The CDR3 DNA reads as TGTGCCAGCAGCTTAGGAGGGAGGGTCGATGAGCAGTTCTTC.

The gene calls are TRBV2 and TRBJ1-5; 8 positions agree with TRBD1. Germline lookup yields CDR1 SNHLY and CDR2 FYNNEI. J was trimmed by 1 base and V by 6 bases; bases with no gene match: 5. The CDR3 is 15 amino acids. The CDR3 loop reads CASSGDRSSNQPQHF. The CDR3 DNA reads as TGTGCCAGCAGCGGGGACAGGTCAAGCAATCAGCCCCAGCATTTT.

V usage is TRBV18 and J usage is TRBJ2-2; 10 nucleotides match TRBD1. Germline CDR1 is KGHSH and CDR2 is LQKENI. CDR3 length equals 16 residues. With V trimmed by 2 bases and J by 7 bases, 7 bases remained unmatched. The CDR3: CASSPIGTGDIGELFF. CDR3 nucleotide sequence: TGTGCCAGCTCACCAATCGGGACAGGGGATATCGGGGAGCTGTTTTTT.

The chain carries TRBV28 and TRBJ1-2, with 7 positions matching TRBD1. Germline V gene data show CDR1 as MDHEN and CDR2 as SYDVKM. V shed 3 bases, J shed 5 bases, and the junction held 6 bases outside the gene matches. The CDR3 covers 14 residues. The CDR3 DNA reads as TGTGCCAGCAGTTTGACGGGACAGCAGTATGGCTACACCTTC. Translated, it gives CASSLTGQQYGYTF.

This clone has only one observation. The chain links TRBV6-1 to TRBJ2-1; 7 positions agree with TRBD2. CDR1 MNHNS and CDR2 SASEGT come from the germline V gene. The CDR3 has 16 amino acids. V lost 1 base and J lost 6; bases outside the gene matches: 9. Here the CDR3 reads CASSEGLAEFLNEQFF. CDR3 nucleotides: TGTGCCAGCAGTGAAGGGCTAGCGGAATTTCTCAATGAGCAGTTCTTC.

The chain joins TRBV5-1 to TRBJ2-1; 10 bases agree with TRBD2. CDR1 is SGHRS, CDR2 YFSETQ, per germline. The CDR3 extends over 17 amino acids. Trimming removed 1 base from V and 0 bases from J; junction bases left unmatched: 4. CDR3 DNA sequence: TGCGCCAGCAGCTTGCTCCTAGCGGGAGCCTCCTACAATGAGCAGTTCTTC. This translates into CASSLLLAGASYNEQFF.

The genes are TRBV7-3 and TRBJ2-2; 8 bases line up with TRBD1. V lost 2 bases to trimming and J lost 1 base; unmatched junction nucleotides: 3. The germline V gene has CDR1 SGHTA and CDR2 FQGTGA. The CDR3 length is 16 residues. In DNA form, the CDR3 reads TGTGCCAGCAGCTTATTCGGGACAGGGAACACCGGGGAGCTGTTTTTT. This translates into CASSLFGTGNTGELFF.

The rearrangement joins TRBV19 to TRBJ2-3; 12 bases agree with TRBD1. The junction had 17 bases not matched to a gene; V was cut back by 9 bases and J by 4 bases. Germline CDR1 is LNHDA and CDR2 is SQIVND (reference sequence). The CDR3 totals 18 residues. The CDR3 loop reads CASTQYLLGTGGADTQYF. The CDR3 DNA reads TGTGCCAGCACACAATACCTTCTGGGGACAGGGGGCGCAGATACGCAGTATTTT.

The V and J genes are TRBV7-6 and TRBJ1-1; D not resolved. There are 13 residues in the CDR3. Germline assignment: CDR1 SGHVS and CDR2 FNYEAQ. Trimming took off 3 bases at V and 4 bases at J, with 9 bases between the two ends. CDR3 residues: CASSFSASTEAFF. In DNA form, the CDR3 reads TGTGCCAGCAGCTTTAGTGCGAGCACTGAAGCTTTCTTT.

The CDR3 DNA sequence: TGTGCCAGCACCCAGGGGAGGGGGACTGAAGCTTTCTTT. Encoded protein: CASTQGRGTEAFF. The chain has TRBV7-9 and TRBJ1-1; D might be TRBD1 (6 bases). The CDR3 is 13 residues long. V gave up 7 bases and J gave up 5 bases, with 14 bases separating them. Germline CDR1 reads SEHNR; CDR2 reads FQNEAQ (reference sequence).

V is TRBV27 and J is TRBJ2-2; possibly TRBD1 for D (6 bases). CDR3 length: 16 amino acids. V shed 5 bases and J shed 4 bases, with 17 bases lying between them. Germline V gene data show CDR1 as MNHEY and CDR2 as SMNVEV (reference sequence). The CDR3 sequence is CASSHITGLATGELFF. CDR3 in DNA: TGTGCCAGCAGTCATATTACAGGGCTAGCCACCGGGGAGCTGTTTTTT.

This clone is a singleton in its sample. The chain uses TRBV5-1 and TRBJ2-3, with TRBD2 identical over 10 bases. The CDR3 extends over 16 amino acids. In germline, CDR1 is SGHRS, CDR2 YFSETQ. V lost 2 bases and J lost 1; bases outside the gene matches: 4. The CDR3 sequence is CASSLTTSGGTDTQYF. CDR3 DNA: TGCGCCAGCAGCTTAACTACTAGCGGGGGCACAGATACGCAGTATTTT.

The V and J genes are TRBV6-4 and TRBJ1-1; no reliable D call. With 9 bases removed from V and 5 bases from J, the gap between germline ends came to 10 bases. CDR1 is MRHNA, CDR2 SNTAGT, per germline. CDR3 length: 11 amino acids. CDR3 in DNA: TGTGCCAGTTTGAGAGGGACTGAAGCTTTCTTT. It translates to CASLRGTEAFF.

The rearrangement links TRBV27 to TRBJ2-3; TRBD2 might be the D (6 bases). Per germline, CDR1 MNHEY and CDR2 SMNVEV (reference sequence). CDR3 length equals 15 residues. V lost 3 bases and J lost 2, with 12 bases in between. CDR3 DNA: TGTGCCAGCAGTTTTTCGGCTAGCGCCACAGATACGCAGTATTTT. It translates to CASSFSASATDTQYF.

This clone appeared once. The CDR3: CASSFRDTYNEQFF. In DNA form, the CDR3 reads TGTGCCAGCAGCTTCCGGGACACCTACAATGAGCAGTTCTTC. This chain uses TRBV7-9 with TRBJ2-1, with TRBD1 as a possible D gene (6 bases). Germline V CDR1 and CDR2: SEHNR, FQNEAQ (reference sequence). Trimming pared 3 bases from V and 2 bases from J, leaving 8 bases between. The CDR3 length is 14 residues.

The chain is built from TRBV6-5 and TRBJ2-3; TRBD1 matches at 11 bases. Trimming at V came to 6 bases and at J to 2 bases, leaving 4 bases not matched to a gene. Germline loops: CDR1 MNHEY, CDR2 SVGAGI. The CDR3 consists of 15 residues. The CDR3 region has the DNA TGTGCCAGCAGGCGGACAGGGGGCTTCACAGATACGCAGTATTTT. The encoded protein is CASRRTGGFTDTQYF.

The chain employs TRBV6-5 and TRBJ1-4; a weak D match, TRBD1 (5 bases). V lost 5 bases, J lost 8 bases, and 18 bases lay in between. The CDR3 consists of 15 residues. Germline assignment: CDR1 MNHEY and CDR2 SVGAGI. CDR3: CASSPVGGESEKLFF. The DNA of the CDR3 is TGTGCCAGCAGTCCGGTGGGGGGGGAATCAGAAAAACTGTTTTTT.